One sample yielded the 21 T cell receptor beta chains listed below, sequenced in a study of glioma-infiltrating T cells. Amplification of TCR alpha and beta CDR3 regions from RNA used iRepertoire nested multiplex PCR. One entry per CDR3 protein results from TCRdb running MiXCR on the multiplex PCR reads. Of 90,000 to 100,000 distinct CDR3 sequences listed, roughly 40% are singletons. The sequencing sample was made of glioma tissue, nonneoplastic brain tissue, or PBMCs (not recorded which). The source is a human donor with low-grade glioma or glioblastoma, undergoing nonglioma brain surgery, or in good health (not recorded which).

Details on this clonotype: Because it lacks the conserved phenylalanine or tryptophan at the end, this CDR3 is likely a read error. It is unclear where the CDR3 begins or ends on the DNA, so no DNA is shown, and the CDR3 is as TCRdb lists it. This sequence joins TRBV6-1 and TRBJ2-3. The length of the CDR3 is 14 amino acids, counting both ends. CDR1 MNHNS and CDR2 SASEGT come from the germline V gene. CDR3: CASSPETSTDTRYC.

About this clonotype: Being one base from a much bigger clone, this may be a read error. V usage is TRBV7-2 and J usage is TRBJ2-3; D is undetermined. The length of the CDR3 is 15 residues. The germline CDR1 and CDR2 sequences are SGHTA and FQGNSA. CDR3 residues: CASNLVSGDTDTQYF. DNA of the CDR3: TGTGCCAGCAACTTAGTTTCAGGAGACACAGATACGCAGTATTTT.

This clonotype was picked up many times. The rearrangement uses TRBV27 and TRBJ1-5; D is unresolved. Germline assignment: CDR1 MNHEY and CDR2 SMNVEV (reference sequence). V was trimmed by 10 bases and J by 2 bases, leaving 15 bases between them. The CDR3 has 14 residues. CDR3 bases: TGTGCCACCGGTGGACCGGGCCGCAATCAGCCCCAGCATTTT. Encoded protein: CATGGPGRNQPQHF.

This chain uses TRBV7-6 with TRBJ2-3; D uncertain. V lost 5 bases and J lost 10, with 16 bases in between. The length of the CDR3 is 13 residues. Germline loops: CDR1 SGHVS, CDR2 FNYEAQ. CDR3 nucleotides: TGTGCCAGCAGCCCCAACCGCCCCCGGGCGCAGTATTTT. Its translation is CASSPNRPRAQYF.

This clonotype has ten or more counts. The CDR3 is CASSPQDRVGETQYF. The CDR3 DNA reads as TGTGCCAGCTCACCCCAGGACAGGGTAGGAGAGACCCAGTACTTC. The chain recombines TRBV18 with TRBJ2-5; 8 nucleotides match TRBD1. CDR3 length: 15 residues. Germline CDR1 KGHSH, CDR2 LQKENI. The V and J ends lost 3 bases and 4 bases, in that order; junction bases with no gene match: 7. The full variable domain, rest sourced from reference TRBV18 and TRBJ2-5, is NAGVMQNPRHLVRRRGQEARLRCSPMKGHSHVYWYRQLPEEGLKFMVYLQKENIIDESGMPKERFSAEFPKEGPSILRIQQVVRGDSAAYFCASSPQDRVGETQYFGPGTRLLVL.

This chain links TRBV28 with TRBJ2-1, with 9 bases matching TRBD2. The germline gives CDR1 MDHEN, CDR2 SYDVKM. This CDR3 contains 13 residues. V shed 10 bases and J 9 bases; nucleotides not matched to a gene: 10. DNA of the CDR3: TGTGCCAACGGGACTAGCTGGGTCAGTGAGCAGTTCTTC. Protein: CANGTSWVSEQFF.

Comments on this clonotype: Possible read error: a much larger clone is one base away. This chain joins TRBV12-3 or TRBV12-4 and TRBJ2-1; 10 positions agree with TRBD2. The CDR3 extends over 15 amino acids. The CDR3 DNA reads TGTGCCAGCAGTCCGACTAGCGGGCCTTATAATGGGCAGTTCTTC. Protein product: CASSPTSGPYNGQFF.

Concerning this clonotype: The junction departs from germline at one end; a sequencing error may be responsible. The V call is TRBV4-1, the J call TRBJ2-7; 11 positions match TRBD1. Germline V CDR1 and CDR2: MGHRA, YSYEKL. This CDR3 contains 15 residues. For the CDR3, the DNA is TGCGCCAGCAGCCTACGGACAGGGGGCTCCCACGAGCAGTACTTC. Amino acids: CASSLRTGGSHEQYF.

The chain combines TRBV6-5 with TRBJ2-1; 12 positions match TRBD2. CDR3 length equals 15 residues. V was pared by 4 bases and J by 8 bases, with 6 bases of the junction left unmatched. Germline lookup yields CDR1 MNHEY and CDR2 SVGAGI. CDR3 region: CASSFASGGADEQFF. Written as DNA, the CDR3 is TGTGCCAGCAGTTTCGCTAGCGGGGGGGCGGATGAGCAGTTCTTC.

This clonotype was counted at least ten times. V and J are TRBV28 and TRBJ2-3; 9 bases fit TRBD2. Trimming took 6 bases from V and 1 from J; bases not matched to a gene: 8. The CDR3 is made up of 16 amino acids. Germline loops: CDR1 MDHEN, CDR2 SYDVKM. Here the CDR3 DNA reads TGTGCCAGCAGGGGAACTCGACTAGCGGGCACAGATACGCAGTATTTT. Encoded protein: CASRGTRLAGTDTQYF.

To note about this clonotype: At one end, the junction sequence differs from germline, possibly due to a read error. V usage is TRBV12-3 or TRBV12-4 and J usage is TRBJ2-1; D possibly corresponds to TRBD2 (6 bases). The CDR3 length is 15 residues. CDR3 bases: TGTGCCAGCAGTCAGGTTGGCGGTAGCGGAAGAAGGAAGCTCTTC. This codes for CASSQVGGSGRRKLF.

The table lists this clonotype with a few counts. V and J are TRBV9 and TRBJ2-1; 10 bases match TRBD2. The CDR3 contains 15 residues. The junction had 6 bases not matched to a gene; V was cut back by 5 bases and J by 4 bases. Germline V lookup: CDR1 SGDLS, CDR2 YYNGEE. CDR3 coding DNA: TGTGCCAGCAGTCTCAGCGGGGGGGGATACAATGAGCAGTTCTTC. Protein product: CASSLSGGGYNEQFF. Complete variable domain (other parts from reference TRBV9 and TRBJ2-1): DSGVTQTPKHLITATGQRVTLRCSPRSGDLSVYWYQQSLDQGLQFLIQYYNGEERAKGNILERFSAQQFPDLHSELNLSSLELGDSALYFCASSLSGGGYNEQFFGPGTRLTVL.

About this clonotype: Sequence at one end of the junction differs from germline and may be a read error. The chain has TRBV24-1 and TRBJ2-1; D uncertain. There are 15 residues in the CDR3. Germline CDR1 KGHDR, CDR2 SFDVKD. The CDR3: CATSDPSLLSNGQFF. CDR3 nucleotides: TGTGCCACCAGTGATCCCTCTTTGTTGTCCAATGGGCAGTTCTTC.

In this sample, this clonotype turned up many times. This sequence joins TRBV28 and TRBJ2-5; 7 positions agree with TRBD2. The CDR3 covers 13 residues. Trimming at V came to 7 bases and at J to 4 bases, leaving 6 bases not matched to a gene. Per the germline V gene, CDR1 is MDHEN and CDR2 is SYDVKM. The CDR3 bases are TGTGCCAGCATATCGGGGGGACGAGAGACCCAGTACTTC. Its translation is CASISGGRETQYF.

This clonotype was seen only a few times. The gene calls are TRBV30 and TRBJ1-5; D not certain. Per the germline V gene, CDR1 is GTSNPN and CDR2 is SVGIG (reference sequence). The length of the CDR3 is 12 residues. Trimming took off 0 bases at V and 6 bases at J, with 6 bases between the two ends. CDR3 sequence reads: CAWSVLSQPQHF. In DNA, the CDR3 is TGTGCCTGGAGTGTACTGTCTCAGCCCCAGCATTTT.

With respect to this clonotype: This may be a read error, as it is one base from a much larger clone. The V call is TRBV18, the J call TRBJ2-7; 10 positions agree with TRBD2. In germline, CDR1 is KGHSH, CDR2 LQKENI. The CDR3 loop spans 14 amino acids. The CDR3 DNA sequence: TGTGGCAGCTCACCAGCGGGGGGGACCTACGAGCAGTACTTC. This gives the protein CGSSPAGGTYEQYF. The whole variable domain, filled in from reference TRBV18 and TRBJ2-7, reads NAGVMQNPRHLVRRRGQEARLRCSPMKGHSHVYWYRQLPEEGLKFMVYLQKENIIDESGMPKERFSAEFPKEGPSILRIQQVVRGDSAAYFCGSSPAGGTYEQYFGPGTRLTVT.

Of note for this clonotype: This may be a read error: a much more frequent sequence differs by one nucleotide. V and J are TRBV5-4 and TRBJ2-5; D not certain. This CDR3 region has 13 residues. The germline V gene encodes CDR1 SGHNT and CDR2 YYREEE (reference sequence). V lost 2 bases to trimming and J lost 7 bases, with 12 bases between them. The CDR3 coding sequence is TGTGCCAGCAGCTTCGTCGGCAAAGGGACCCAGTACTTC. This codes for CASSFVGKGTQYF.

This clonotype was observed a handful of times. V and J are TRBV29-1 and TRBJ2-2, with D possibly being TRBD1 or TRBD2 (7 bases each). The CDR3 totals 13 residues. Per the germline V gene, CDR1 is SQVTM and CDR2 is ANQGSEA. V was trimmed by 4 bases and J by 7 bases, leaving 13 bases between them. CDR3 bases: TGCAGCGTTGGGCCAGGGGGGGGCGGGGAGCTGTTTTTT. Its translation is CSVGPGGGGELFF.

As to this clonotype: The junction departs from the called germline gene at one end, perhaps through a read error. The J gene is TRBJ2-1, the V gene TRBV7-8, with 11 positions matching TRBD2. In germline, CDR1 is SGHVS, CDR2 FQNEAQ. This CDR3 has 14 residues. The DNA for the CDR3 is TGTGCCAGCAGTTATAGCGGGGGGGCCTACGAGCAGCTCTTC. Protein: CASSYSGGAYEQLF.

This chain uses TRBV6-5 with TRBJ2-1, with D tentatively TRBD1 (5 bases). Trimming pared 6 bases from V and 12 bases from J, leaving 15 bases between. This CDR3 contains 12 residues. The V gene's germline CDR1 is MNHEY and CDR2 SVGAGI. The CDR3: CASRRRVQGQFF. The CDR3 region has the DNA TGTGCCAGCAGAAGGAGAGTCCAGGGGCAGTTCTTC.

This clonotype was seen many times. The J gene is TRBJ1-4, the V gene TRBV29-1; perhaps TRBD1 as D (5 bases). V was clipped by 0 bases and J by 14 bases, with 22 bases between them. The CDR3 contains 15 residues. Germline V gene data show CDR1 as SQVTM and CDR2 as ANQGSEA. CDR3 sequence (DNA): TGCAGCGTTGAAGATCAAGCAGGGAGGGATTACGGGCTGTTTTTT. Residues: CSVEDQAGRDYGLFF.